These 30 T cell receptor beta chains share one sample of origin, sequenced in a study of monozygotic twins with inflammatory bowel disease. After re-calling the 5' RACE reads, TCRdb lists one entry per CDR3 protein, DNA absent. The repertoire table contains approximately 420,000 distinct CDR3 sequences. The sequencing sample was made of blood. These receptors all come from a human donor with ulcerative colitis or Crohn's disease, or a healthy co-twin of an affected twin (not recorded which).

The rearrangement uses TRBV5-1 and TRBJ2-5; TCRdb outputs TRBD1, but without DNA this stays unchecked. Looked up from germline, CDR1 is SGHRS and CDR2 is YFSETQ. The CDR3 runs to 14 residues. The CDR3 here is CASSLATGLETQYF.

The chain is built from TRBV7-9 and TRBJ1-4. This CDR3 comprises 15 residues. Germline-derived CDR1 and CDR2 are SEHNR and FQNEAQ (reference sequence). The CDR3 sequence: CASSLVVGPSEKLFF.

This chain connects TRBV4-1 to TRBJ1-4; the D call from TCRdb, TRBD1, cannot be confirmed without DNA. CDR3 size: 15 residues. Germline lookup yields CDR1 MGHRA and CDR2 YSYEKL. This CDR3 is CASSQGGGSGEKLFF.

V and J are TRBV20-1 and TRBJ1-1; without DNA, the TCRdb call of TRBD1 cannot be checked. From germline, CDR1 is DFQATT and CDR2 SNEGSKA (reference sequence). The CDR3 length is 15 residues. CDR3 sequence: CSARDRGGWNTGAFF.

The V and J genes are TRBV7-9 and TRBJ2-7; absent DNA, TCRdb's TRBD1 call cannot be checked. From germline, CDR1 is SEHNR and CDR2 FQNEAQ (reference sequence). This CDR3 has 13 residues. CDR3 amino acids: CASRPRGSYEQYF. Filled out from reference TRBV7-9 and TRBJ2-7, the complete variable domain reads DTGVSQNPRHKITKRGQNVTFRCDPISEHNRLYWYRQTLGQGPEFLTYFQNEAQLEKSRLLSDRFSAERPKGSFSTLEIQRTEQGDSAMYLCASRPRGSYEQYFGPGTRLTVT.

This chain joins TRBV10-3 and TRBJ2-7; TCRdb's D gene call, TRBD1, goes unchecked for lack of DNA. From germline, CDR1 is ENHRY and CDR2 SYGVKD. CDR3 length equals 16 residues. The CDR3 protein is CAISESLRQSGYEQYF.

J is TRBJ2-1 and V is TRBV29-1; with no DNA, the TCRdb D assignment of TRBD1 cannot be verified. The CDR3 has 15 amino acids. Germline V gene sequence: CDR1 SQVTM, CDR2 ANQGSEA. The CDR3 is CSVEAGTGWGSEQFF.

This chain links TRBV3-1 with TRBJ2-5; TCRdb returns TRBD2, unconfirmable since there is no DNA. Germline CDR1 is LGHDT and CDR2 is YNNKEL (reference sequence). CDR3 length: 15 amino acids. The CDR3 spells CASSQDSGGKETQYF.

The rearrangement joins TRBV27 to TRBJ2-7; checking the TCRdb D call of TRBD1 is not possible without DNA. The CDR3 totals 16 residues. In germline, CDR1 is MNHEY, CDR2 SMNVEV (reference sequence). The CDR3 region is CASSFAMTGGVYEQYF.

This chain links TRBV3-1 with TRBJ2-2; TCRdb's D call of TRBD2 is untestable without DNA. The CDR3 spans 15 residues. Germline V CDR1 and CDR2: LGHDT, YNNKEL (reference sequence). CDR3 in amino acids: CASSQTSGFTGELFF.

The chain combines TRBV10-3 with TRBJ2-6; with no DNA, the TCRdb D assignment of TRBD1 cannot be verified. This CDR3 spans 20 amino acids. Germline CDR1 and CDR2: ENHRY and SYGVKD. The CDR3 loop reads CAISESWGTGGTSGANVLTF.

The J gene is TRBJ1-1, the V gene TRBV5-1; TCRdb designates TRBD1, a call that cannot be tested without DNA. CDR1 SGHRS and CDR2 YFSETQ come from the germline V gene. The CDR3 consists of 17 residues. CDR3 amino acids: CASSLGPNTVVNTEAFF.

The chain combines TRBV7-3 with TRBJ2-5. Germline CDR1 is SGHTA and CDR2 is FQGTGA. The length of the CDR3 is 14 residues. CDR3 protein: CASSSRGNQETQYF.

The chain links TRBV11-2 to TRBJ1-1. The germline CDR1 and CDR2 sequences are SGHAT and FQNNGV. This CDR3 has 14 amino acids. This chain's CDR3 is CASSRAFERRVAFF.

V usage is TRBV25-1 and J usage is TRBJ2-3; the D call from TCRdb, TRBD1, cannot be confirmed without DNA. Germline CDR1 is MGHDK and CDR2 is SYGVNS. The CDR3 length is 17 residues. The CDR3 is CASSADQWTGSTDTQYF.

The V call is TRBV27, the J call TRBJ2-3; the TRBD1 assignment by TCRdb is unverifiable without DNA. CDR1 and CDR2 (germline): MNHEY, SMNVEV (reference sequence). CDR3 size: 15 residues. CDR3 residues: CASSLKGWGGDTQYF.

The CDR3 protein is CASSPFRTSGTSYEQYF. The chain uses TRBV18 and TRBJ2-7; the TCRdb call, TRBD2, lacks DNA for checking. Per germline, CDR1 KGHSH and CDR2 LQKENI. The CDR3 has 17 residues.

The chain employs TRBV7-2 and TRBJ2-3; the TRBD2 assignment by TCRdb is unverifiable without DNA. The CDR3 consists of 13 residues. The germline gives CDR1 SGHTA, CDR2 FQGNSA. The CDR3 sequence: CASTNLARVTQYF.

The V gene is TRBV11-1, the J gene TRBJ2-1; TCRdb lists TRBD1, though no DNA is available to test this call. The germline CDR1 and CDR2 sequences are SGHAT and FQDESV (reference sequence). The CDR3 runs to 13 residues. The CDR3 here is CASSPGRGGEQFF.

This chain links TRBV29-1 with TRBJ2-7; TCRdb calls TRBD1, which cannot be checked without DNA. Germline V lookup: CDR1 SQVTM, CDR2 ANQGSEA. CDR3 length equals 13 residues. The CDR3: CSVRGTTDYEQYF.

The chain employs TRBV29-1 and TRBJ2-3; TCRdb proposes TRBD2, but this gene call is untestable without DNA. The CDR3 runs 12 residues. CDR1 SQVTM and CDR2 ANQGSEA come from the germline V gene. CDR3 amino acids: CSVDDGGNTQYF.

The V call is TRBV4-1, the J call TRBJ2-3. Germline V gene lookup returns CDR1 MGHRA and CDR2 YSYEKL. The length of the CDR3 is 14 residues. The CDR3 is CASSQGVNTDTQYF.

The rearrangement links TRBV6-2 or TRBV6-3 to TRBJ2-5; the TRBD1 assignment by TCRdb is unverifiable without DNA. Germline-derived CDR1 and CDR2 are MNHEY and SVGEGT. This CDR3 has 14 amino acids. The CDR3 protein is CASSRSGGRETQYF.

This chain joins TRBV7-2 and TRBJ2-3; there is no DNA to check the TCRdb D call of TRBD1. This CDR3 is built from 15 residues. Per germline, CDR1 SGHTA and CDR2 FQGNSA. The CDR3 is CASSLSGGRTDTQYF.

The chain couples TRBV7-9 to TRBJ1-3. The CDR3 is 11 residues long. The germline V gene encodes CDR1 SEHNR and CDR2 FQNEAQ (reference sequence). CDR3 region: CASSSRNTIYF. The full variable domain, with the rest looked up from reference TRBV7-9 and TRBJ1-3, is DTGVSQNPRHKITKRGQNVTFRCDPISEHNRLYWYRQTLGQGPEFLTYFQNEAQLEKSRLLSDRFSAERPKGSFSTLEIQRTEQGDSAMYLCASSSRNTIYFGEGSWLTVV.

The chain carries TRBV5-1 and TRBJ1-1. The CDR3 extends over 14 amino acids. Germline assignment: CDR1 SGHRS and CDR2 YFSETQ. CDR3 residues: CASSYSASGTEAFF. The whole variable domain, filled in from reference TRBV5-1 and TRBJ1-1, reads KAGVTQTPRYLIKTRGQQVTLSCSPISGHRSVSWYQQTPGQGLQFLFEYFSETQRNKGNFPGRFSGRQFSNSRSEMNVSTLELGDSALYLCASSYSASGTEAFFGQGTRLTVV.

The gene calls are TRBV28 and TRBJ1-2; the D call from TCRdb, TRBD1, cannot be confirmed without DNA. Germline V lookup: CDR1 MDHEN, CDR2 SYDVKM. CDR3 length: 14 residues. CDR3 protein: CASSQDRGRVGYTF.

The rearrangement joins TRBV11-1 to TRBJ2-7. CDR3 length: 15 amino acids. Germline CDR1 reads SGHAT; CDR2 reads FQDESV (reference sequence). The CDR3 is CASSLDAGIYYEQYF.

The chain employs TRBV29-1 and TRBJ2-7; the D gene TCRdb calls, TRBD1, cannot be checked with no DNA. Germline lookup yields CDR1 SQVTM and CDR2 ANQGSEA. The CDR3 covers 13 residues. The CDR3 loop is CSVTTPVSYEQYF.

The rearrangement uses TRBV27 and TRBJ2-7; TCRdb's D call of TRBD1 is untestable without DNA. CDR3 size: 14 residues. Germline V gene sequence: CDR1 MNHEY, CDR2 SMNVEV (reference sequence). CDR3 sequence reads: CASSLGTGAPEQYF.